This T cell receptor beta chain was profiled in a study of Graves' ophthalmopathy and Graves' hyperthyroidism. RNA transcripts yielded amplified TCR beta CDR3 regions. Amplification began with first-round RT-PCR using HTBI primers, then second-round multiplex PCR was performed. TCRdb reprocessed the multiplex PCR reads via MiXCR and lists one record per CDR3 protein. This sample carries 600,000 to 950,000 distinct CDR3 sequences, roughly two fifths of them seen once, and the ten largest clones take 44%. Moderate-to-severe activity, with CAS ≥3, NOSPECS ≥4 and duration under 3 months, characterized the donors with ophthalmopathy. Per the germline V gene, CDR1 is SGHNT and CDR2 is YYREEE (reference sequence). V was clipped by 5 bases and J by 2 bases, with 14 bases between them. CDR3 length equals 14 residues.

V usage is TRBV5-4 and J usage is TRBJ2-7; D remains unclear. Sequences were obtained from peripheral blood. This sequence originates from an adult man with Graves' ophthalmopathy. CDR3 in DNA: TGTGCCAGCAGTTTCAGGACGGACGCCTACGAGCAGTACTTC. Amino acids: CASSFRTDAYEQYF.